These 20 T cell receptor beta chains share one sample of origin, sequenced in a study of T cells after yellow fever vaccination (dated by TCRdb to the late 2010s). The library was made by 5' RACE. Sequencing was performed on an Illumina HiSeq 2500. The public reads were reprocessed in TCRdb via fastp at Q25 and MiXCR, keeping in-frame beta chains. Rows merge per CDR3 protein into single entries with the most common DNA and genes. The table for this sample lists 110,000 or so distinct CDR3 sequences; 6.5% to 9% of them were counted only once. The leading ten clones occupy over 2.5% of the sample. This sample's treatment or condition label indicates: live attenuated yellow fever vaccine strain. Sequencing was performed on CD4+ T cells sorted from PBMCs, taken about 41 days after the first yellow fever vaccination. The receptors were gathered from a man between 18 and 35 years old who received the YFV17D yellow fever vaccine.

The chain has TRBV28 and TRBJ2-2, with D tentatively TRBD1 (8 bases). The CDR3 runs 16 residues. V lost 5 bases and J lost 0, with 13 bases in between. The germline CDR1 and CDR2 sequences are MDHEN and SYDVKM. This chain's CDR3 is CASSPAGQANTGELFF. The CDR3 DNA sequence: TGTGCCAGCAGTCCAGCGGGACAGGCGAACACCGGGGAGCTGTTTTTT.

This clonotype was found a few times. This CDR3 reads CASSPGQGAAKNIQYF. CDR3 coding DNA: TGTGCCAGCAGCCCGGGACAGGGGGCGGCCAAAAACATTCAGTACTTC. The rearrangement joins TRBV5-4 to TRBJ2-4; TRBD1 aligns across 12 bases. This CDR3 is 16 amino acids long. The ends lost 4 bases at V and 1 base at J; junction bases unmatched: 3. Germline values: CDR1 SGHNT, CDR2 YYREEE (reference sequence).

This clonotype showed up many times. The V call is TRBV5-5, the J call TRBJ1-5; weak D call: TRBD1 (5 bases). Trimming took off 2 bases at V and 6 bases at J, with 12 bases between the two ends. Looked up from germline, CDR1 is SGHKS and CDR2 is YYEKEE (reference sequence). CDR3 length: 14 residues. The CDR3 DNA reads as TGTGCCAGCAGCTTTGGGGCTACGGGTCAGCCCCAGCATTTT. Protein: CASSFGATGQPQHF.

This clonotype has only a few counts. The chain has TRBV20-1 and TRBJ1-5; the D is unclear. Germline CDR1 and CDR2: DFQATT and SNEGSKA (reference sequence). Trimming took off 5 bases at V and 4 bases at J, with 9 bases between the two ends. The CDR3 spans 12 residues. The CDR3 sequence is CSAGSRNQPQHF. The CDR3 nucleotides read TGCAGTGCTGGTTCACGAAATCAGCCCCAGCATTTT.

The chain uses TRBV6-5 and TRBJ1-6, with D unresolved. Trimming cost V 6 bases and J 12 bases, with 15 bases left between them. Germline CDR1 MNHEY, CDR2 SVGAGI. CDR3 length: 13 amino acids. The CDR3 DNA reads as TGTGCCAGCAGGACCCAGGAGTTCGGACCCCTCCACTTT. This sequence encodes CASRTQEFGPLHF.

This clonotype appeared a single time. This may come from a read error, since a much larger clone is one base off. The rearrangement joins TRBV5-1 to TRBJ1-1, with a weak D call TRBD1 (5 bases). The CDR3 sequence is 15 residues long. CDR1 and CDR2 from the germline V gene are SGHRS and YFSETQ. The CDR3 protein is CASSLGGAPNTDAFF. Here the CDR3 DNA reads TGCGCCAGCAGCTTGGGAGGGGCACCGAACACTGATGCTTTCTTT.

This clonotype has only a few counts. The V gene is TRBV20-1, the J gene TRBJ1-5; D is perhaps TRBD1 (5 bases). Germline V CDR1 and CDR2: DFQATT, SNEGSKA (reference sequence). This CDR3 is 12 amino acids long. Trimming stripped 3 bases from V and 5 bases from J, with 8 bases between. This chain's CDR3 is CSASREDQPQHF. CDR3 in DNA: TGCAGTGCTAGCAGGGAGGATCAGCCCCAGCATTTT.

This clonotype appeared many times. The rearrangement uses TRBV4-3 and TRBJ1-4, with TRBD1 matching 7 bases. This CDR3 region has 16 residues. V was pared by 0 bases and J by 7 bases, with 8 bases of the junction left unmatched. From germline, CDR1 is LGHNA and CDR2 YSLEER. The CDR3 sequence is CASSQDQKGASEKLFF. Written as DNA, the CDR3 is TGCGCCAGCAGCCAAGATCAAAAGGGGGCGAGTGAAAAACTGTTTTTT.

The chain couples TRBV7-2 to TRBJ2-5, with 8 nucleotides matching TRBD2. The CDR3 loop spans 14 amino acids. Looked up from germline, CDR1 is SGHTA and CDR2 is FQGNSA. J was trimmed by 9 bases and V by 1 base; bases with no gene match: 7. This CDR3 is CASSLGGGGPAQYF. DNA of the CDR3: TGTGCCAGCAGCTTAGGGGGCGGGGGGCCGGCCCAGTACTTC.

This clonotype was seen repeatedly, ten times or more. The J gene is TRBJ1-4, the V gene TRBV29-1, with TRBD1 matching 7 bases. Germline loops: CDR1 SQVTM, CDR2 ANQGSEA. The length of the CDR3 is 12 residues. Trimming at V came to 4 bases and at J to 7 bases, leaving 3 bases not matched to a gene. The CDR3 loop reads CSVGQGGEKLFF. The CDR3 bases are TGCAGCGTTGGACAGGGTGGTGAAAAACTGTTTTTT.

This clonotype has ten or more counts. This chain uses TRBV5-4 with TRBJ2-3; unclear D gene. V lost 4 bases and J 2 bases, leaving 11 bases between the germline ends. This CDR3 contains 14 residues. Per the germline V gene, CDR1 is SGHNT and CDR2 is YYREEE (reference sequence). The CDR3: CASSPDRTTDTQYF. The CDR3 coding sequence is TGTGCCAGCAGCCCCGACCGTACCACAGATACGCAGTATTTT.

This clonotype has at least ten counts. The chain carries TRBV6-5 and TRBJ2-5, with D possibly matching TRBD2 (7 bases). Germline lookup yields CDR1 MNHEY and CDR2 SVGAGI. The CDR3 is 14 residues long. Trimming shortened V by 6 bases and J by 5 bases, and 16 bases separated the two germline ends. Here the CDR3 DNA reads TGTGCCAGCAGAATGGGGGGGGGCCCCGAGACCCAGTACTTC. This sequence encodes CASRMGGGPETQYF.

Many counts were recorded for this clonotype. The CDR3: CASSDERAPWEQYF. DNA of the CDR3: TGTGCCAGCAGTGACGAGCGGGCGCCGTGGGAGCAGTACTTC. The chain couples TRBV2 to TRBJ2-7, with a possible D match to TRBD2 (6 bases). Trimming took 3 bases from V and 7 from J, leaving 16 bases between them. The CDR3 contains 14 residues. Germline CDR1 is SNHLY and CDR2 is FYNNEI.

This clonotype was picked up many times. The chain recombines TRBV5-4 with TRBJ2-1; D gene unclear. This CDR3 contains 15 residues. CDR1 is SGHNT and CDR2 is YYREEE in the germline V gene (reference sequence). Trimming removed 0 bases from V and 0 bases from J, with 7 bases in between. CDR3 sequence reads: CASSLDWSSYNEQFF. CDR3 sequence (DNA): TGTGCCAGCAGCTTGGACTGGAGCTCCTACAATGAGCAGTTCTTC.

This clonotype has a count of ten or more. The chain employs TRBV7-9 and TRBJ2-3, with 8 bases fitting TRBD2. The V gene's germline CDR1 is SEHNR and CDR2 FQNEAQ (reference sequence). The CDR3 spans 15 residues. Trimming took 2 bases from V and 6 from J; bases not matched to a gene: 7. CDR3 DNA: TGTGCCAGCAGCTTATCGGGGGGGGCCACCGATACGCAGTATTTT. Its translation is CASSLSGGATDTQYF.

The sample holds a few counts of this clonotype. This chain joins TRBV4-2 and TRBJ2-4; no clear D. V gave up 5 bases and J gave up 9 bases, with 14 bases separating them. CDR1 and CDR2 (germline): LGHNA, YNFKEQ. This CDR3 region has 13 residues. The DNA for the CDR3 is TGTGCCAGCAGCTACCCCGACATGAGCATTCAGTACTTC. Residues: CASSYPDMSIQYF.

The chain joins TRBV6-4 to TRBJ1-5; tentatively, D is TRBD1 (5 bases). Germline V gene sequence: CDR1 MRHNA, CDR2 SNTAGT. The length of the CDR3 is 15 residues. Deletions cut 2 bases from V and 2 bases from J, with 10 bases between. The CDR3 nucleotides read TGTGCCAGCAGTGACCCGGGACGGGGCAATCAGCCCCAGCATTTT. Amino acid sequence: CASSDPGRGNQPQHF.

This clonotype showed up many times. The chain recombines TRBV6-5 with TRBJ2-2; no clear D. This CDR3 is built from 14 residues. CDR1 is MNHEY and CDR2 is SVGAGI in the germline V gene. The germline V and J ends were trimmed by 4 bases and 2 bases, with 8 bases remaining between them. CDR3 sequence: CASSLAYNTGELFF. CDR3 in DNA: TGTGCCAGCAGTTTGGCATATAACACCGGGGAGCTGTTTTTT.

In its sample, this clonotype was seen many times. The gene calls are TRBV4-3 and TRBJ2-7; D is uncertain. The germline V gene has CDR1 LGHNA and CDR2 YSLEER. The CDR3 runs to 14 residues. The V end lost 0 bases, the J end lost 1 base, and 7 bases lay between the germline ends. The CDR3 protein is CASSQEADSYEQYF. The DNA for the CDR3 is TGCGCCAGCAGCCAAGAGGCTGATTCCTACGAGCAGTACTTC.

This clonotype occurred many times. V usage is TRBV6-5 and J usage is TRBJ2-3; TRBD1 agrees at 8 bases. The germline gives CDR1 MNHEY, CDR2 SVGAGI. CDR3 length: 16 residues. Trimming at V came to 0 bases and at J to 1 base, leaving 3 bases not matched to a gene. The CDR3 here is CASSYSLTGGTDTQYF. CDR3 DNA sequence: TGTGCCAGCAGTTACTCTTTGACAGGGGGCACAGATACGCAGTATTTT.